The clone carrying this T cell receptor (beta chain) was counted at least ten times. The antigen remains undetermined. The germline V gene has CDR1 KGHSH and CDR2 LQKENI. V lost 2 bases and J lost 2, with 9 bases in between. The CDR3 is 14 residues long. Breast cancer patients provided tissue from their axillary draining lymph nodes. MiXCR, run by TCRdb on the multiplex PCR reads, gives a single entry per CDR3 protein. The table shows about 130,000 distinct CDR3 sequences, with 20% occurring only once. This sample is part of a study of breast tumors, draining lymph nodes, adjacent tissues. Study observations and caveats: The lymph node origin of tumor T cells was framed as consistent with a hypothesis, not demonstrated.

This sequence was found in a female donor with breast cancer. Some clones in this sample may be carry-over from other donors' samples. Source material: axillary lymph node tissue. The chain uses TRBV18 and TRBJ2-5; D is ambiguous. The CDR3, as DNA: TGTGCCAGCTCACCATACAGAAGTCAAGAGACCCAGTACTTC. Protein product: CASSPYRSQETQYF.